This T cell receptor (beta chain) derives from a study of vaccination effects on CD4 cells after COVID-19. Study at large: After expansion with viral peptide pools in the ViraFEST assay, antigen-specific CD4+ T cells were sequenced.

Having been cultured for roughly 11 days, the cells underwent CD4+ T cell isolation. The participants, recipients of two vaccine doses, got either BNT162b2 or mRNA-1273. Nucleocapsid antibodies stayed negative before and after vaccination, showing no earlier SARS-CoV-2 infection. In the cultures, half the medium was exchanged for IL-2 medium on days 3 and 7. To note about this clone: Antigen unknown.

The CDR3 is 15 amino acids. Per germline, CDR1 SGHRS and CDR2 YFSETQ. V was pared by 3 bases and J by 6 bases, with 9 bases of the junction left unmatched. Whole-study findings and limits: Healthy vaccinees' vaccine-induced clones included only 1 of 255 cross-reacting with common cold coronaviruses.

The method was immunoSEQ multiplex PCR; TCRdb's version includes in-frame clones alone and lacks a portion of them. This table holds 57,000 or so clones, about 81% found once. The sequences come from CD4+ T cells from PBMCs cultured without peptide, collected after COVID-19 vaccination. The origin of this receptor is a human donor who received a COVID-19 vaccine. The rearrangement joins TRBV5-1 to TRBJ1-2; 9 positions agree with TRBD1. This chain's CDR3 is CASSWDLTGGDGYTF. CDR3 DNA: TGCGCCAGCAGCTGGGATTTGACAGGGGGAGATGGCTACACCTTC.